This T cell receptor beta chain came from a study of OX40 agonist ivuxolimab in advanced cancers. Regarding the complete study: Ivuxolimab was a fully human IgG2 agonistic monoclonal antibody targeting the costimulatory receptor OX40 (CD134). Intravenous ivuxolimab was administered to patients every 2 weeks at six dose levels: 0.01, 0.1, 0.3, 1.5, 3 and 10 mg/kg. Of the approximately 50 dose-escalation patients, hepatocellular carcinoma was present in about 20, melanoma in around 15, renal cell carcinoma in 9 and head and neck cancer in 9. In the dose-escalation cohort, more than 75% of patients were male, and the mean age was approximately 60 years, with a range of roughly 20 to 79. Prior anti-PD-1, anti-PD-L1 or anti-CTLA-4 therapy was permitted, and approximately 42% of dose-escalation patients had received checkpoint inhibitors. Partial responses occurred in three dose-escalation patients: two with cutaneous melanoma and one with hepatocellular carcinoma. Peripheral TCRbeta sequencing was intended to test whether TCR sequence diversity was altered and clonal T-cell expansion was caused by ivuxolimab. The paper reports the monotherapy dose-escalation portion (N of about 47 patients) of the phase I ivuxolimab trial. Study-wide findings and limitations: At doses of 0.1 to 3.0 mg/kg, clonal expansion of both CD4+ and CD8+ T cells in blood was seen between baseline and week 6. The antigen specificity of the clonally expanded peripheral T cells was not determined. Low levels of normalized T-cell clonal expansion were also shown by some nonresponding patients. On average, CD8+ T cells showed more expanded clones than CD4+ T cells after ivuxolimab. In the 0.1-3.0 mg/kg groups, partial responders had among the lowest normalized peripheral clonal expansion, particularly in CD8+ T cells.

The trial excluded patients who had a history of autoimmune disease or were on systemic immunosuppression. Peripheral blood for TCR sequencing was collected from all dose cohorts at baseline, on cycle 4 day 1, and on cycle 7 day 1. The samples were drawn from a first-in-human, open-label, multicenter phase I dose-escalation trial of ivuxolimab. The trial enrolled adults with locally advanced or metastatic head and neck squamous cell, hepatocellular, melanoma or renal cell carcinoma. CD4+ and CD8+ T cells were sorted separately from peripheral blood before TCR sequencing. To sequence the TCRbeta CDR3 region, genomic DNA was isolated from the sorted cells. The immunoSEQ Assay was used for sequencing of TCRbeta CDR3 regions. The immuneACCESS repertoire file appears here via TCRdb, limited to in-frame rearrangements. These files lack a portion of the clones; in checked studies, under half of the deficit traces to unresolved V genes, and the cause of the others is not known. Recorded for this sample are around 75,000 clones; roughly 91% of them occurred a single time. The biggest ten clones account for approximately 2.4% of the sample.

In the case of this clone: This clone's antigen is unknown. No qualities accompany the bases; no much larger clone lies one base away.

The junction carries 12 bases between V and J, which are trimmed by 6 bases and 6 bases respectively. The CDR3 runs 13 amino acids, cysteine and phenylalanine included. The entry retains the CDR3 DNA only, 39 bases that are in frame from base 1. Via the germline V gene, CDR1 is KGHSH and CDR2 LQKENI. The material was CD4+ or CD8+ T cells sorted from blood, obtained in a trial of the OX40 agonist ivuxolimab. The chain was built from TRBV18 and TRBJ2-1; the D region is possibly TRBD1 or TRBD2, each matching across 5 bases. The clonotype originates from an adult with an advanced solid tumor such as melanoma, head and neck, liver or kidney cancer. The sequence in DNA is TGTGCCAGCTCTCCTACTGGGGGCAATGAGCAGTTCTTC. It encodes CASSPTGGNEQFF. This CDR3, with the reference TRBV18 and TRBJ2-1 proteins standing in past its ends, gives the full variable domain NAGVMQNPRHLVRRRGQEARLRCSPMKGHSHVYWYRQLPEEGLKFMVYLQKENIIDESGMPKERFSAEFPKEGPSILRIQQVVRGDSAAYFCASSPTGGNEQFFGPGTRLTVL.